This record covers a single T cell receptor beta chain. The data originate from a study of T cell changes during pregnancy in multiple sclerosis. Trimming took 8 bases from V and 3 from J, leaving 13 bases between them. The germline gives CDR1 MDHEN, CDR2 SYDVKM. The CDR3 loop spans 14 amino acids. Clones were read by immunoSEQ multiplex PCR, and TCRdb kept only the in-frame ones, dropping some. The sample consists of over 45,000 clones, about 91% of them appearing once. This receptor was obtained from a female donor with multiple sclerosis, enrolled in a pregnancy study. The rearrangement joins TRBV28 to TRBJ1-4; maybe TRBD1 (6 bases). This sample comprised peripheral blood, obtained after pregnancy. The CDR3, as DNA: TGTGCCAGCGGGGAGACAGGTGCTAATGAAAAACTGTTTTTT. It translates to CASGETGANEKLFF.